The 8 T cell receptor beta chains below all came from one sample that was sequenced in a study of blood T cell repertoires in COVID-19. Measured with immunoSEQ multiplex PCR; TCRdb has only the in-frame clones, and not every one. The table records about 110,000 clones, about 90% of them present only once. The sequenced material came from peripheral blood. The receptor source for this set is a human donor in a cohort sampled during active COVID-19.

This sequence joins TRBV11-2 and TRBJ2-3; unclear D gene. Trimming took off 9 bases at V and 2 bases at J, with 18 bases between the two ends. CDR1 is SGHAT and CDR2 is FQNNGV in the germline V gene. The CDR3 is 15 amino acids. CDR3 amino acids: CASEMMNQATDTQYF. The DNA of the CDR3 is TGTGCCAGTGAGATGATGAATCAGGCCACAGATACGCAGTATTTT.

The chain combines TRBV6-4 with TRBJ2-2, with D perhaps matching TRBD2 (5 bases). This CDR3 contains 14 residues. Germline-derived CDR1 and CDR2 are MRHNA and SNTAGT. V was clipped by 3 bases and J by 6 bases, with 11 bases between them. The CDR3 sequence: CASSETPGAGELFF. The DNA of the CDR3 is TGTGCCAGCAGTGAAACCCCCGGGGCCGGGGAGCTGTTTTTT.

CDR3 amino acids: CASSEGDSTDTQYF. The CDR3, as DNA: TGCGCCAGCAGTGAGGGAGATAGCACAGATACGCAGTATTTT. V usage is TRBV10-1 and J usage is TRBJ2-3; D ambiguous. The CDR3 spans 14 residues. Looked up from germline, CDR1 is WNHNN and CDR2 is SYGVQD (reference sequence). V gave up 2 bases and J gave up 0 bases, with 6 bases separating them.

The genes are TRBV12-3 or TRBV12-4 and TRBJ2-2; no definite D call. V lost 5 bases and J lost 5, with 6 bases in between. The CDR3 runs to 12 residues. The CDR3: CASSERTGELFF. CDR3 nucleotides: TGTGCCAGCAGTGAGAGGACCGGGGAGCTGTTTTTT.

The chain joins TRBV5-1 to TRBJ2-7; possible D gene TRBD2, 5 bases. Germline V gene data show CDR1 as SGHRS and CDR2 as YFSETQ. The CDR3 length is 10 residues. V was trimmed by 4 bases and J by 7 bases, leaving 6 bases between them. CDR3 in amino acids: CASSRREQYF. For the CDR3, the DNA is TGCGCCAGCAGCCGGAGGGAGCAGTACTTC.

This clone was observed once. The J gene is TRBJ2-3, the V gene TRBV6-5; 8 bases fit TRBD1. Germline loops: CDR1 MNHEY, CDR2 SVGAGI. This CDR3 is 14 amino acids long. V was clipped by 8 bases and J by 2 bases; unmatched bases: 6. DNA of the CDR3: TGTGCCAGCGGAAAGGACAGGGCCACAGATACGCAGTATTTT. Translating it yields CASGKDRATDTQYF.

This clone appeared a single time. The chain is built from TRBV27 and TRBJ2-3, with 7 nucleotides matching TRBD2. The J segment lost 0 bases and the V segment lost 6 bases, leaving 3 bases of the junction unmatched. From germline, CDR1 is MNHEY and CDR2 SMNVEV (reference sequence). The CDR3 length is 14 residues. In nucleotides, the CDR3 is TGTGCCAGCAGACTAGCGTCTAGCACAGATACGCAGTATTTT. It specifies CASRLASSTDTQYF.

V usage is TRBV6-5 and J usage is TRBJ2-5; TRBD1 matches at 9 bases. Germline loops: CDR1 MNHEY, CDR2 SVGAGI. V gave up 6 bases and J gave up 4 bases; unmatched junction bases: 6. This CDR3 comprises 14 residues. CDR3 sequence reads: CASSVTGGGETQYF. The DNA for the CDR3 is TGTGCCAGCAGCGTTACAGGGGGCGGAGAGACCCAGTACTTC.